This T cell receptor beta chain was identified in a study of shared clonotypes between healthy human individuals. The protocol was immunoSEQ multiplex PCR, while the TCRdb copy is restricted to in-frame clones and leaves out a portion. The data show about 1.5 million clones, with 96% seen just once and about 1.2% held by the top ten. Study-wide results and caveats: Some clonotypes were shared by all four sorted-subset donors, while others were not shared. The non-shared ones had lower generation probabilities than the shared ones. Naive subsets generally exceeded memory subsets in estimated richness.

Comment on this clone: Its target is unknown.

Germline V lookup: CDR1 SGHNT, CDR2 YYREEE (reference sequence). V lost 0 bases, J lost 8 bases, and 6 bases lay in between. The CDR3 loop spans 12 amino acids. The sequence was collected from a man between 25 and 39 years old in good health. The sequencing sample was made of naive CD4+ T cells sorted from blood. Subset in this sample: CD45RA+ positively selected. This rearrangement joins TRBV5-4 to TRBJ2-1; D ambiguous. CDR3 nucleotides: TGTGCCAGCAGCTTGGACTATCATGAGCAGTTCTTC. It yields the protein CASSLDYHEQFF.